The sample holds a few counts of the clone carrying this T cell receptor (beta chain). As yet, its antigen is unknown. The sample belongs to a study of CD8+ T cells in alopecia areata. Study conclusions and caveats: The treated group had a single nonresponder, limiting CD8+ expansion-response conclusions. Scalp sample data also include resident alphabeta T cells from normal skin.

Germline lookup yields CDR1 SQVTM and CDR2 ANQGSEA. There are 15 residues in the CDR3. The V segment lost 2 bases and the J segment 0 bases; nucleotides outside the gene matches: 3. cDNA serving as the sequencing template came from extracted, reverse transcribed RNA. Produced via immunoSEQ multiplex PCR; TCRdb's table is partial and in-frame only. Of approximately 210,000 clones in the sample, under 70% were seen once. The sample's treatment: oral pan-JAK inhibitor, 5-10 mg twice daily. V and J are TRBV29-1 and TRBJ2-7, with TRBD1 matching over 11 bases. The TCR was taken from a human donor with alopecia areata. This specimen consisted of CD4+ T cells sorted from blood, obtained at week 4, from a patient treated with tofacitinib. CDR3 in DNA: TGCAGCGTTGAAATAGGGACAGGGGGCTCCTACGAGCAGTACTTC. It encodes CSVEIGTGGSYEQYF.